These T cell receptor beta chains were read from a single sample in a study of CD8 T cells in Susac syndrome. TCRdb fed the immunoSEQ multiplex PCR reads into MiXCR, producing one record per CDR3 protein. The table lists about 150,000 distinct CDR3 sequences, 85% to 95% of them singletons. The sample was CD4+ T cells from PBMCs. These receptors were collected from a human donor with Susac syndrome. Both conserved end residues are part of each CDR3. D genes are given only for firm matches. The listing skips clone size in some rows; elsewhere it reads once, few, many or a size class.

DNA: TGTGCCAGCAGCTTATCGGGGGCGAACACCGGGGAGCTGTTTTTT
CDR3: CASSLSGANTGELFF
D: .
size: .
J: TRBJ2-2
V: TRBV7-9

DNA: TGCAGCGTTTCGAGTTCCTACAATGAGCAGTTCTTC
CDR3: CSVSSSYNEQFF
D: .
size: .
J: TRBJ2-1
V: TRBV29-1

DNA: TGTGCCAGCAGTTTTATGCAGACAGCCCTGAACACTGAAGCTTTCTTT
CDR3: CASSFMQTALNTEAFF
D: .
size: .
J: TRBJ1-1
V: TRBV12-3/TRBV12-4

DNA: TGCAGCGTTGAGGGTCTTCTCTATGGCTACACCTTC
CDR3: CSVEGLLYGYTF
D: .
size: .
J: TRBJ1-2
V: TRBV29-1

DNA: TGTGCCAGCAGCTCGGGACTGCACTACGAGCAGTACTTC
CDR3: CASSSGLHYEQYF
D: .
size: .
J: TRBJ2-7
V: TRBV11-1

DNA: TGCAGTTTTGGGGGTAATTCACCCCTCCACTTT
CDR3: CSFGGNSPLHF
D: .
size: .
J: TRBJ1-6
V: TRBV20-1

DNA: TGTGCCAGCAGCCAGAGCCGTCCTACGCAGTATTTT
CDR3: CASSQSRPTQYF
D: .
size: .
J: TRBJ2-3
V: TRBV7-2

DNA: TGCAGCGTTGTGGGGCGCTCCTACGAGCAGTACTTC
CDR3: CSVVGRSYEQYF
D: .
size: .
J: TRBJ2-7
V: TRBV29-1

DNA: TGTGCCAGCAGCCAAGATCTGGTGGGATACGAGCAGTACTTC
CDR3: CASSQDLVGYEQYF
D: .
size: .
J: TRBJ2-7
V: TRBV3-1

DNA: TGTGCCAGCAGCTTAGGGACAGGGGGCGGGTACGAGCAGTACTTC
CDR3: CASSLGTGGGYEQYF
D: TRBD1
size: .
J: TRBJ2-7
V: TRBV7-2

DNA: TGTGCCAGCAGCTTAGGCCAGGGACCCAACAATGAGCAGTTCTTC
CDR3: CASSLGQGPNNEQFF
D: .
size: .
J: TRBJ2-1
V: TRBV7-3

DNA: TGCGCCAGCAGACCCACGACAGGGTTGAGTGATTCACCCCTCCACTTT
CDR3: CASRPTTGLSDSPLHF
D: TRBD1
size: .
J: TRBJ1-6
V: TRBV10-2

DNA: TGTGCCAGCAGCTTTATCGGACTAGTGGAGACCCAGTACTTC
CDR3: CASSFIGLVETQYF
D: TRBD2
size: .
J: TRBJ2-5
V: TRBV7-2

DNA: TGTGCCAGCAGCTTAGATCCGGTAGAGACTGAAGCTTTCTTT
CDR3: CASSLDPVETEAFF
D: .
size: .
J: TRBJ1-1
V: TRBV7-2

DNA: TGCGCCAGCAGCCCCGATTTCGGCAATCAGCCCCAGCATTTT
CDR3: CASSPDFGNQPQHF
D: .
size: .
J: TRBJ1-5
V: TRBV5-1

DNA: TGTGCCAGCAGCGAAACCGGGACTAGCATGGTGGCCCAGTACTTC
CDR3: CASSETGTSMVAQYF
D: TRBD2
size: .
J: TRBJ2-5
V: TRBV9

DNA: TGCAGTGCTAGGCCCGGGACAGGGTACGAGCAGTACTTC
CDR3: CSARPGTGYEQYF
D: TRBD1
size: .
J: TRBJ2-7
V: TRBV20-1

DNA: TGTGCCAGCAGCTCTTACCGGGGGTTTGAGCAGTTCTTC
CDR3: CASSSYRGFEQFF
D: .
size: .
J: TRBJ2-1
V: TRBV6-2/TRBV6-3

DNA: TGTGCCAGCAGTGAGGCAGGCGTAGGCACAGATACGCAGTATTTT
CDR3: CASSEAGVGTDTQYF
D: .
size: once
J: TRBJ2-3
V: TRBV2

DNA: TGCGCCAGCAGCCAAGAGGGACAGGGGGCTAGCAATCAGCCCCAGCATTTT
CDR3: CASSQEGQGASNQPQHF
D: TRBD1
size: .
J: TRBJ1-5
V: TRBV4-1

DNA: TGTGCCAGCAGCCCACAGGGTCAGGAGCGGACCCAGTACTTC
CDR3: CASSPQGQERTQYF
D: .
size: .
J: TRBJ2-5
V: TRBV11-1

DNA: TGTGCCAGCAGTATGGGGGACCGATCGCGTGGCTACACCTTC
CDR3: CASSMGDRSRGYTF
D: .
size: .
J: TRBJ1-2
V: TRBV6-5

DNA: TGTGCCAGCACAACACCCCGCGACAGGGGGGTAAATGAGCAGTTCTTC
CDR3: CASTTPRDRGVNEQFF
D: TRBD1
size: .
J: TRBJ2-1
V: TRBV6-6

DNA: TGCAGCGTTGAGTCGCCCGGCGGATGTCAGCCCCAGCATTTT
CDR3: CSVESPGGCQPQHF
D: .
size: .
J: TRBJ1-5
V: TRBV29-1

DNA: TGTGCCAGCAGCTTGCGACAGATGGGAACCGGGGAGCTGTTTTTT
CDR3: CASSLRQMGTGELFF
D: .
size: .
J: TRBJ2-2
V: TRBV7-9

DNA: TGTGCCAGCACCTTAGTACTAGGTTTGGGCGGGGAGCTGTTTTTT
CDR3: CASTLVLGLGGELFF
D: .
size: .
J: TRBJ2-2
V: TRBV6-5

DNA: TGCAGCGTACAAAAAGCGGGGAGAGGAGAGACCCAGTACTTC
CDR3: CSVQKAGRGETQYF
D: TRBD2
size: .
J: TRBJ2-5
V: TRBV29-1

DNA: TGTGCCAGCACCCAAGGACAGAACACTGAAGCTTTCTTT
CDR3: CASTQGQNTEAFF
D: .
size: .
J: TRBJ1-1
V: TRBV4-2

DNA: TGTGCCAGCAGTTTAGACTGGGGGGCGCGGCAAGAGACCCAGTACTTC
CDR3: CASSLDWGARQETQYF
D: .
size: .
J: TRBJ2-5
V: TRBV12-3/TRBV12-4

DNA: TGCGCCAGCAGCCAAGATCCAACAGGGGGAGGGAGCAATCAGCCCCAGCATTTT
CDR3: CASSQDPTGGGSNQPQHF
D: TRBD1
size: .
J: TRBJ1-5
V: TRBV4-1

DNA: TGCGCCAGCAGCCCTAGGGACCAAGAGACCCAGTACTTC
CDR3: CASSPRDQETQYF
D: .
size: .
J: TRBJ2-5
V: TRBV5-1

DNA: TGCGCCAGCAGCCAATACAGGGGAGGGTACTATGGCTACACCTTC
CDR3: CASSQYRGGYYGYTF
D: TRBD1
size: .
J: TRBJ1-2
V: TRBV4-1

DNA: TGTGCCAGCAGTTTAACCGGGACTAGTCCCACCCAAGAGACCCAGTACTTC
CDR3: CASSLTGTSPTQETQYF
D: TRBD2
size: .
J: TRBJ2-5
V: TRBV7-6

DNA: TGTGCCAGCAGCGACACTAGCGGCTACTACGAGCAGTACTTC
CDR3: CASSDTSGYYEQYF
D: TRBD2
size: .
J: TRBJ2-7
V: TRBV3-1

DNA: TGTGCCAGCAGTTTTGTGAGGACAGGGGGCGAAGCCTACGAGCAGTACTTC
CDR3: CASSFVRTGGEAYEQYF
D: TRBD1
size: .
J: TRBJ2-7
V: TRBV12-3/TRBV12-4

DNA: TGTGCCAGCAGCCTTCCTGGGTGGAACACTGAAGCTTTCTTT
CDR3: CASSLPGWNTEAFF
D: .
size: .
J: TRBJ1-1
V: TRBV14

DNA: TGCGCCAGCAGCTTGGTGCAGGGCTCTGGCTACACCTTC
CDR3: CASSLVQGSGYTF
D: .
size: .
J: TRBJ1-2
V: TRBV5-1

DNA: TGTGCCAGCAGTTTAGCCGCCACTACCAATCAGCCCCAGCATTTT
CDR3: CASSLAATTNQPQHF
D: .
size: .
J: TRBJ1-5
V: TRBV12-3/TRBV12-4

DNA: TGTGCCAGCAGCCAAGGCCCACGGGGGGGACCGGGGAACACCATATATTTT
CDR3: CASSQGPRGGPGNTIYF
D: .
size: .
J: TRBJ1-3
V: TRBV14

DNA: TGTGCCAGCTCACGAAGGCGGGGGCCCCAAGAGACCCAGTACTTC
CDR3: CASSRRRGPQETQYF
D: .
size: .
J: TRBJ2-5
V: TRBV18

DNA: TGCAGCGTGTGTTGCAGAAACACTGAAGCTTTCTTT
CDR3: CSVCCRNTEAFF
D: .
size: .
J: TRBJ1-1
V: TRBV29-1

DNA: TGCAGCGTTGAAGATCGTACGGGCACCTACGAGCAGTACTTC
CDR3: CSVEDRTGTYEQYF
D: .
size: .
J: TRBJ2-7
V: TRBV29-1

DNA: TGTGCCAGCAGCCTACGTGGCGGCGCAGCTGGGGCCAACGTCCTGACTTTC
CDR3: CASSLRGGAAGANVLTF
D: .
size: .
J: TRBJ2-6
V: TRBV7-3

DNA: TGCAGCGCTTCGGGAGCCTATGGCTACACCTTC
CDR3: CSASGAYGYTF
D: .
size: few
J: TRBJ1-2
V: TRBV29-1

DNA: TGCGCCAGCAGCCAAGAGGGGACATCGCGAGGAGGCTACACCTTC
CDR3: CASSQEGTSRGGYTF
D: .
size: .
J: TRBJ1-2
V: TRBV4-3

DNA: TGCAGTGCCTTAAGTCGGGGGCCCGACTACAATGAGCAGTTCTTC
CDR3: CSALSRGPDYNEQFF
D: .
size: .
J: TRBJ2-1
V: TRBV20-1

DNA: TGTGCCAGCAGCCGGACAAGGACAGGGGCTGAAGCTTTCTTT
CDR3: CASSRTRTGAEAFF
D: TRBD1
size: .
J: TRBJ1-1
V: TRBV3-1

DNA: TGTGCCAGCAGCACCGGGACAGGGGGACCCTACGAGCAGTACTTC
CDR3: CASSTGTGGPYEQYF
D: TRBD1
size: .
J: TRBJ2-7
V: TRBV11-2

DNA: TGTGCCAGCTCACCAACCAGGGACAGCAATCAGCCCCAGCATTTT
CDR3: CASSPTRDSNQPQHF
D: .
size: .
J: TRBJ1-5
V: TRBV18

DNA: TGCAGTGCTAGAGATCCGGGTGGCACAGATACGCAGTATTTT
CDR3: CSARDPGGTDTQYF
D: .
size: few
J: TRBJ2-3
V: TRBV20-1

DNA: TGTGCCAGCTCACCAAAACCCCCAGCGAACACTGAAGCTTTCTTT
CDR3: CASSPKPPANTEAFF
D: .
size: .
J: TRBJ1-1
V: TRBV18

DNA: TGCGCCAGCAGACCCAGCGGGGATGGAGAGACCCAGTACTTC
CDR3: CASRPSGDGETQYF
D: TRBD2
size: .
J: TRBJ2-5
V: TRBV5-1

DNA: TGTGCCAGCAGGGTAGCGGGGGGCGACAATGAGCAGTTCTTC
CDR3: CASRVAGGDNEQFF
D: TRBD2
size: .
J: TRBJ2-1
V: TRBV7-9

DNA: TGCAGTGCTGTCGGGGGGGCCTTCTTCAATGAGCAGTTCTTC
CDR3: CSAVGGAFFNEQFF
D: TRBD2
size: .
J: TRBJ2-1
V: TRBV20-1

DNA: TGTGCCAGCAGTAAAGGGACACGTAGCACAGATACGCAGTATTTT
CDR3: CASSKGTRSTDTQYF
D: .
size: once
J: TRBJ2-3
V: TRBV27